These T cell receptor beta chains were read from a single sample in a study of blood T cell repertoires in COVID-19. Data came from immunoSEQ multiplex PCR; TCRdb stores just in-frame clones and leaves some out. The top ten hold approximately 8.4% of the sample, which has about 150,000 clones, around four fifths seen once. Sequencing was carried out using PBMCs or T cells enriched from blood (not recorded which). These receptors came from a woman between 45 and 60 years old who had recovered from COVID-19. The conserved cysteine and the conserved F or W are not part of the CDR3 here.

>TRBV28
ASSSQVERAPKAF
>TRBV11-1
ASSLARGMNTEAF
>TRBV6-5
ASSYKGQGNSPLH
>TRBV19
ASGTGPYGYT
>TRBV12-3/TRBV12-4
ASSLTGVTEAF
>TRBV12-3/TRBV12-4
ASIRDRSIEAF
>TRBV7-6
ASSVNRGGNSPLH
>TRBV11-1
ASSFERGNGYT
>TRBV12-3/TRBV12-4
ASSLAPGELF
>TRBV19
ASSVRLASSYEQY
>TRBV18
ASSQQGQGSYNEQF
>TRBV6-2/TRBV6-3
ASSQAPTFAPQY
>TRBV5-1
ASSLEGPGAAYTEAF
>TRBV18
ASSPTDRAGGYT
>TRBV9
ASSAQDRGTGELF
>TRBV3-1/TRBV3-2
ASRLDRGSYGYT
>TRBV3-1/TRBV3-2
ASSFRLAVRELF
>TRBV11-2
ASSLAAGLFSPYEQY
>TRBV3-1/TRBV3-2
ASSRSGTGNQPQH
>TRBV3-1/TRBV3-2
ASSQVNAGPVINEQF
>TRBV9
ASSIGGPTSGNTIY
>TRBV6-2/TRBV6-3
ASSLSLGGYGYT
>TRBV2
ASSPPPDSNQPQH
>TRBV6-5
ASSLKGDTGSPLH
>TRBV6-5
ASTVQDRLEKLF
>TRBV15
ATSRDVGRGRLGMAF
>TRBV7-9
ASSTGTGNTEAF
>TRBV4-3
ASSQNGPPLLEKLF
>TRBV5-4
ASTRGGSNTEAF
>TRBV18
ASSPLYSGRARYEQY
>TRBV27
ASSFAGQGAHEQY
>TRBV9
ASSVGGAYTDTQY
>TRBV18
ASSTGQGTYNSPLH
>TRBV4-2
ASSQDRYGRDTIY
>TRBV6-2/TRBV6-3
ASSPAGTGNSPLH
>TRBV12-5
ASGSPGQGVTGELF
>TRBV12-3/TRBV12-4
ASSFGGGYGYT
>TRBV28
ASSPGQYTEAF
>TRBV6-5
ASKGNGNTIY
>TRBV4-3
ASSQSGDGYT
>TRBV3-1/TRBV3-2
ASSQMGAVGELF
>TRBV5-1
ASSPEGPRRETQY
>TRBV6-2/TRBV6-3
ASSPGQGGTGELF
>TRBV27
ASRYDSRGRPTSGNTIY
>TRBV19
ASSMWQGAGNEQF
>TRBV28
ASSLRAGKTGELF